This is a list of T cell receptor beta chains from one sample in a study of glioma-infiltrating T cells after dendritic cell vaccination. Using immunoSEQ multiplex PCR, the repertoire was profiled, and TCRdb retains in-frame clones only, with some absent. The data hold fewer than 50,000 clones, with approximately 84% observed a single time. Here the sequenced sample was blood, taken before dendritic cell vaccination. All receptors derive from a human donor with glioblastoma. The CDR3 runs from the conserved cysteine through the conserved F or W. D genes are given only for firm matches.

CDR3 protein: CASSHSSGGRETQYF
V gene: TRBV4-1
J gene: TRBJ2-5
D gene: -

CDR3 protein: CASTLAGHNEQFF
V gene: TRBV10-2
J gene: TRBJ2-1
D gene: TRBD2

CDR3 protein: CASSLYTSGLSSYEQYF
V gene: TRBV7-8
J gene: TRBJ2-7
D gene: TRBD2

CDR3 protein: CASSLLTGGLQETQYF
V gene: TRBV23-1
J gene: TRBJ2-5
D gene: TRBD1

CDR3 protein: CASSYSAGRRFEQYF
V gene: TRBV7-2
J gene: TRBJ2-7
D gene: -

CDR3 protein: CSVDEAGEQYF
V gene: TRBV29-1
J gene: TRBJ2-7
D gene: -

CDR3 protein: CASSVSRGTSNEQFF
V gene: TRBV11-2
J gene: TRBJ2-1
D gene: -

CDR3 protein: CASTEGFSNTEAFF
V gene: TRBV5-1
J gene: TRBJ1-1
D gene: -

CDR3 protein: CASSKGRLAARGGIETQYF
V gene: TRBV21-1
J gene: TRBJ2-5
D gene: -

CDR3 protein: CASSETLNTEAFF
V gene: TRBV9
J gene: TRBJ1-1
D gene: -

CDR3 protein: CASSLGRNYGYTF
V gene: TRBV5-1
J gene: TRBJ1-2
D gene: -

CDR3 protein: CASSLGLAGDEQYF
V gene: TRBV5-1
J gene: TRBJ2-7
D gene: TRBD2

CDR3 protein: CAWSVPGTGGTQPQHF
V gene: TRBV30
J gene: TRBJ1-5
D gene: TRBD1

CDR3 protein: CAIRDRALGDGYTF
V gene: TRBV10-3
J gene: TRBJ1-2
D gene: TRBD1

CDR3 protein: CASSLALGGQTYNSPLHF
V gene: TRBV11-2
J gene: TRBJ1-6
D gene: -

CDR3 protein: CASSLQGIPSYEQYF
V gene: TRBV5-6
J gene: TRBJ2-7
D gene: -

CDR3 protein: CASSPIGDEQFF
V gene: TRBV7-9
J gene: TRBJ2-1
D gene: -

CDR3 protein: CASSVNPGGLREAQYF
V gene: TRBV9
J gene: TRBJ2-5
D gene: TRBD2

CDR3 protein: CASSLGAGTNFQPQHF
V gene: TRBV5-6
J gene: TRBJ1-5
D gene: -

CDR3 protein: CASSYSGLLGYNEQFF
V gene: TRBV6-5
J gene: TRBJ2-1
D gene: -

CDR3 protein: CASSLVGGGDEQYF
V gene: TRBV11-2
J gene: TRBJ2-7
D gene: TRBD2

CDR3 protein: CASHPGTGLIHGYTF
V gene: TRBV19
J gene: TRBJ1-2
D gene: TRBD1

CDR3 protein: CASSLNRGNTEAFF
V gene: TRBV6-5
J gene: TRBJ1-1
D gene: -

CDR3 protein: CASSQERTGVIYEQYF
V gene: TRBV4-3
J gene: TRBJ2-7
D gene: -

CDR3 protein: CASSQDLGQGGEQYF
V gene: TRBV4-1
J gene: TRBJ2-7
D gene: TRBD1

CDR3 protein: CASSSGLAGGADTQYF
V gene: TRBV7-2
J gene: TRBJ2-3
D gene: TRBD2

CDR3 protein: CASSLRGLLENEQFF
V gene: TRBV7-2
J gene: TRBJ2-1
D gene: TRBD1

CDR3 protein: CASTLAGPYNEQFF
V gene: TRBV5-8
J gene: TRBJ2-1
D gene: TRBD2

CDR3 protein: CASSTDSDRGLRAEAFF
V gene: TRBV19
J gene: TRBJ1-1
D gene: TRBD1